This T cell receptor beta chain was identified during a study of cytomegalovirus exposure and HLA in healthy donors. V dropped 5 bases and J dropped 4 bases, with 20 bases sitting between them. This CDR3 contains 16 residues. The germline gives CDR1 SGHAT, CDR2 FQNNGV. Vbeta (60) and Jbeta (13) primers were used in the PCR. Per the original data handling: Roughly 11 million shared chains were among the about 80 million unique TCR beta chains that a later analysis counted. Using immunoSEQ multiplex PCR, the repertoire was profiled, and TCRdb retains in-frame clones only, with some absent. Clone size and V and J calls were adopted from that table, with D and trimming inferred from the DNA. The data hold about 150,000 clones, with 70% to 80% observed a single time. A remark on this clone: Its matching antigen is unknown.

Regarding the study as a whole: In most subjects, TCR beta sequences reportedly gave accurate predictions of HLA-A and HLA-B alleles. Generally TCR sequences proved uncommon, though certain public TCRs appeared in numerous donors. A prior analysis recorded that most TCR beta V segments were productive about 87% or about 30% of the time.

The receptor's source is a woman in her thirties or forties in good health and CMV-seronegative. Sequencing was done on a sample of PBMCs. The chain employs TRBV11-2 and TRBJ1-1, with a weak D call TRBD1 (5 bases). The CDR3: CASSPRGWGGSTEAFF. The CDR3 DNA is TGTGCCAGCAGCCCAAGGGGCTGGGGCGGGAGCACTGAAGCTTTCTTT. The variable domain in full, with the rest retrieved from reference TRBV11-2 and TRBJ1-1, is EAGVAQSPRYKIIEKRQSVAFWCNPISGHATLYWYQQILGQGPKLLIQFQNNGVVDDSQLPKDRFSAERLKGVDSTLKIQPAKLEDSAVYLCASSPRGWGGSTEAFFGQGTRLTVV.